The present T cell receptor (beta chain) was sequenced within a study of long-term antiretroviral therapy in people with HIV. The assay used was immunoSEQ (version v3.0), run at survey level. The data were produced by immunoSEQ multiplex PCR, yet TCRdb's version contains in-frame clones alone and is incomplete. Counted here are about 36,000 clones, roughly 78% occurring once; the ten biggest clones make up roughly 6%. Comments on this clone: Its cognate antigen is unknown.

Findings of the study overall: Clones that expanded before ART (that is, prior to treatment) dominated the repertoire at all time points.

The CDR3 has 16 amino acids. CDR1 ENHRY and CDR2 SYGVKD come from the germline V gene. Trimming cost V 0 bases and J 8 bases; bases outside gene matches: 6. The TCR comes from a man aged 30-40 years with HIV. The genes are TRBV10-3 and TRBJ2-2; 10 bases are shared with TRBD2. The sequencing here drew on unsorted PBMCs, taken 3.4 years after starting antiretroviral therapy. CDR3 region: CAISESTSGISGELFF. In DNA form, the CDR3 reads TGTGCCATCAGTGAGTCCACTAGCGGGATTAGTGGGGAGCTGTTTTTT.